The rows below give T cell receptor beta chains drawn from one sample of a study of OX40 agonist ivuxolimab in advanced cancers. Profiled with immunoSEQ multiplex PCR; TCRdb holds only in-frame clones, not every one. The sample carries some 79,000 clones, 80% to 95% recorded once. Material: CD4+ or CD8+ T cells sorted from blood, obtained in a trial of the OX40 agonist ivuxolimab. The origin of the receptors is an adult with an advanced solid tumor such as melanoma, head and neck, liver or kidney cancer. Each CDR3 is given with its conserved first and last residue. Each record gives: clone size, J gene, CDR3 length, V gene, D gene, CDR3 DNA, CDR3 protein. D genes are given only for firm matches. Some rows mark clone size as missing; the rest say once, few, many or name a class of expanded clone.

size: -; J: TRBJ2-1; length: 16; V: TRBV4-2; D: -; DNA: TGTGCCAGCAGCCAAGATTATGGCGGGATTAGGGATGAGCAGTTCTTC; CDR3: CASSQDYGGIRDEQFF
size: -; J: TRBJ2-1; length: 15; V: TRBV19; D: TRBD2; DNA: TGTGCCAGTAGTATAGTGGGCGGGAGCTTCAATGAGCAGTTCTTC; CDR3: CASSIVGGSFNEQFF
size: -; J: TRBJ2-7; length: 15; V: TRBV6-6; D: TRBD2; DNA: TGTGCCAGCAGTTCCCTTAGCGGGAGCACCTACGAGCAGTACTTC; CDR3: CASSSLSGSTYEQYF
size: -; J: TRBJ1-1; length: 16; V: TRBV10-1; D: -; DNA: TGCGCCAGCAGTGAGGGGCAGGGACGGTTCGACACTGAAGCTTTCTTT; CDR3: CASSEGQGRFDTEAFF
size: -; J: TRBJ2-1; length: 15; V: TRBV9; D: -; DNA: TGTGCCAGCAGCGTAGATGGAAGGCCCTACAATGAGCAGTTCTTC; CDR3: CASSVDGRPYNEQFF
size: -; J: TRBJ2-7; length: 15; V: TRBV7-8; D: -; DNA: TGTGCCAGCAGCTTAGGTTCTCTGGACCTCTACGAGCAGTACTTC; CDR3: CASSLGSLDLYEQYF
size: -; J: TRBJ1-5; length: 15; V: TRBV4-1; D: -; DNA: TGCGCCAGCAGCCGGGACGGATATAGCAATCAGCCCCAGCATTTT; CDR3: CASSRDGYSNQPQHF
size: -; J: TRBJ2-7; length: 16; V: TRBV7-2; D: TRBD2; DNA: TGTGCCAGCAGCTACCTAGCGGGGGTTAGCTCCTACGAGCAGTACTTC; CDR3: CASSYLAGVSSYEQYF
size: -; J: TRBJ2-2; length: 16; V: TRBV4-1; D: -; DNA: TGCGCCAGCAGCCTTACCCCGGGGACAAACACCGGGGAGCTGTTTTTT; CDR3: CASSLTPGTNTGELFF
size: -; J: TRBJ2-1; length: 16; V: TRBV7-6; D: -; DNA: TGTGCCAGCAGCCCCAGGGGGGGACTCGCGTGGGATGAGCAGTTCTTC; CDR3: CASSPRGGLAWDEQFF
size: -; J: TRBJ2-7; length: 14; V: TRBV5-6; D: -; DNA: TGTGCCAGCAGCTTGGTTCCCAACTCCTACGAGCAGTACTTC; CDR3: CASSLVPNSYEQYF
size: -; J: TRBJ2-7; length: 19; V: TRBV7-8; D: -; DNA: TGTGCCAGCAGCTCTCCGCTCGGAGTAACTACAGCCTCCCCCTACGAGCAGTACTTC; CDR3: CASSSPLGVTTASPYEQYF
size: -; J: TRBJ2-7; length: 13; V: TRBV27; D: TRBD1; DNA: TGTGCCAGCAGGCAAGGACAGGGTTACGAGCAGTACTTC; CDR3: CASRQGQGYEQYF
size: -; J: TRBJ2-7; length: 16; V: TRBV11-3; D: -; DNA: TGTGCCAGCAGCCGTGCCCCCCTTGGGGTTTTGGGGGAGCAGTACTTC; CDR3: CASSRAPLGVLGEQYF
size: -; J: TRBJ2-1; length: 15; V: TRBV6-5; D: -; DNA: TGTGCCAGCAGTTACTCGAAGCTTTCCAGAAATGAGCAGTTCTTC; CDR3: CASSYSKLSRNEQFF
size: once; J: TRBJ2-2; length: 18; V: TRBV5-1; D: TRBD2; DNA: TGCGCCAGCAGCTTGGCGACTAGCGGGGCCACGAACACCGGGGAGCTGTTTTTT; CDR3: CASSLATSGATNTGELFF
size: -; J: TRBJ1-5; length: 12; V: TRBV10-3; D: -; DNA: TGTGCCATCCGGGACGGCGATCAGCCCCAGCATTTT; CDR3: CAIRDGDQPQHF
size: -; J: TRBJ2-1; length: 15; V: TRBV19; D: -; DNA: TGTGCCAGTACCGGTGTAGGGACGAGGGACAATGAGCAGTTCTTC; CDR3: CASTGVGTRDNEQFF
size: -; J: TRBJ1-2; length: 15; V: TRBV19; D: TRBD1; DNA: TGTGCCAGTAGTGATCCGGGACAGGGTCACTATGGCTACACCTTC; CDR3: CASSDPGQGHYGYTF
size: -; J: TRBJ2-3; length: 14; V: TRBV2; D: -; DNA: TGTGCCAGCTATGAAAGCTCTAGCACAGATACGCAGTATTTT; CDR3: CASYESSSTDTQYF
size: -; J: TRBJ1-1; length: 12; V: TRBV2; D: -; DNA: TGTGCCAGCAGTATCAGGGAGGCTGAAGCTTTCTTT; CDR3: CASSIREAEAFF
size: few; J: TRBJ2-7; length: 12; V: TRBV7-9; D: -; DNA: TGTGCCAGCAGCGAGGGACCCTACGAGCAGTACTTC; CDR3: CASSEGPYEQYF
size: -; J: TRBJ2-1; length: 14; V: TRBV9; D: -; DNA: TGTGCCAGCAGCCCGCAGCGGGTAAACAATGAGCAGTTCTTC; CDR3: CASSPQRVNNEQFF
size: -; J: TRBJ2-2; length: 14; V: TRBV30; D: -; DNA: TGTGCCTGGAGTGTAGGAAGAAACACCGGGGAGCTGTTTTTT; CDR3: CAWSVGRNTGELFF
size: -; J: TRBJ2-2; length: 17; V: TRBV10-3; D: TRBD1; DNA: TGTGCCATCAGTGAGTTGGGACAGGGGTTCGACACCGGGGAGCTGTTTTTT; CDR3: CAISELGQGFDTGELFF
size: -; J: TRBJ1-1; length: 14; V: TRBV7-8; D: -; DNA: TGTGCCAGCACTCAACGGAGGATGAACACTGAAGCTTTCTTT; CDR3: CASTQRRMNTEAFF
size: -; J: TRBJ2-7; length: 14; V: TRBV28; D: -; DNA: TGTGCCAGCAGGGAAGGAGGCGCTAGGTACGAGCAGTACTTC; CDR3: CASREGGARYEQYF
size: -; J: TRBJ2-7; length: 14; V: TRBV6-6; D: -; DNA: TGTGCCGTGCAAGGGTCGGCTACAAGCTACGAGCAGTACTTC; CDR3: CAVQGSATSYEQYF
size: few; J: TRBJ2-1; length: 15; V: TRBV5-8; D: -; DNA: TGTGCCAGCAGCTTGGGATGGGGGCCCTACAATGAGCAGTTCTTC; CDR3: CASSLGWGPYNEQFF
size: -; J: TRBJ2-7; length: 13; V: TRBV5-6; D: -; DNA: TGTGCCAGCAGCCGGACTTACGCCTACGAGCAGTACTTC; CDR3: CASSRTYAYEQYF
size: -; J: TRBJ2-3; length: 17; V: TRBV10-3; D: TRBD2; DNA: TGTGCCATCAGTGAGTCTCGGAGCGGGGCAAGCACAGATACGCAGTATTTT; CDR3: CAISESRSGASTDTQYF
size: -; J: TRBJ1-4; length: 13; V: TRBV6-5; D: -; DNA: TGTGCCAGCAGTTACTCAGGCGGTGAAAAACTGTTTTTT; CDR3: CASSYSGGEKLFF
size: -; J: TRBJ1-4; length: 14; V: TRBV5-8; D: -; DNA: TGTGCCAGCAGCCGGGGTGCAACTAATGAAAAACTGTTTTTT; CDR3: CASSRGATNEKLFF
size: -; J: TRBJ1-1; length: 15; V: TRBV5-8; D: -; DNA: TGTGCCAGCAGCTTGGGACAGTCTTTCAACACTGAAGCTTTCTTT; CDR3: CASSLGQSFNTEAFF
size: few; J: TRBJ1-5; length: 13; V: TRBV27; D: -; DNA: TGTGCCAGCAGTTTATCATGGGATCAGCCCCAGCATTTT; CDR3: CASSLSWDQPQHF
size: -; J: TRBJ2-7; length: 11; V: TRBV30; D: TRBD1; DNA: TGTGCCTGGAGTGTACTGGGGACAGGGGAGTTC; CDR3: CAWSVLGTGEF
size: -; J: TRBJ1-2; length: 15; V: TRBV23-1; D: TRBD1; DNA: TGCGCCAGCAGTCTCCGAACAGGGGTGGGGAATGGCTACACCTTC; CDR3: CASSLRTGVGNGYTF
size: -; J: TRBJ2-7; length: 14; V: TRBV7-9; D: -; DNA: TGTGCCAGCAGCTCACAGGCTAGGAGCTACGAGCAGTACTTC; CDR3: CASSSQARSYEQYF
size: -; J: TRBJ2-7; length: 14; V: TRBV6-6; D: -; DNA: TGTGCCAGCAGTCAGTATGGGGCGGGCTACGAGCAGTACTTC; CDR3: CASSQYGAGYEQYF
size: -; J: TRBJ2-5; length: 15; V: TRBV27; D: -; DNA: TGTGCCAGCAGTTTTCGGGGCAGGGGACAAGAGACCCAGTACTTC; CDR3: CASSFRGRGQETQYF
size: -; J: TRBJ2-1; length: 11; V: TRBV10-3; D: -; DNA: TGTGCCATCAGAGACGGGAATGAGCAGTTCTTC; CDR3: CAIRDGNEQFF
size: few; J: TRBJ2-2; length: 14; V: TRBV5-1; D: TRBD1; DNA: TGCGCCAGCAAGGGACAGGGAAACACCGGGGAGCTGTTTTTT; CDR3: CASKGQGNTGELFF
size: -; J: TRBJ2-3; length: 13; V: TRBV29-1; D: -; DNA: TGCAGCGGGACAGGGCGGGAGCAAGATACGCAGTATTTT; CDR3: CSGTGREQDTQYF
size: -; J: TRBJ1-1; length: 13; V: TRBV10-3; D: -; DNA: TGTGCCATCAGCATTAGCGGGGATCTCGAAGCTTTCTTT; CDR3: CAISISGDLEAFF
size: -; J: TRBJ1-1; length: 15; V: TRBV28; D: TRBD1; DNA: TGTGCCAGCAGTTTAATACAGGGGTTGAACACTGAAGCTTTCTTT; CDR3: CASSLIQGLNTEAFF
size: -; J: TRBJ2-1; length: 13; V: TRBV6-1; D: -; DNA: TGTGCCAGCAGTGACCTCCGGTACAATGAGCAGTTCTTC; CDR3: CASSDLRYNEQFF
size: -; J: TRBJ1-1; length: 15; V: TRBV7-2; D: -; DNA: TGTGCCAGCAGCTTAGGATTTGGGAGGAACACTGAAGCTTTCTTT; CDR3: CASSLGFGRNTEAFF
size: -; J: TRBJ1-4; length: 15; V: TRBV2; D: -; DNA: TGTGCCAGCCGAGATCCGGGACGGAATAATGAAAAACTGTTTTTT; CDR3: CASRDPGRNNEKLFF